These 24 T cell receptor beta chains were sequenced from one sample in a study of molecular identifiers for immune sequencing clone quantification. TCRdb called the PCR reads again in MiXCR, with one record for every CDR3 protein. The sample has some 650,000 distinct CDR3 sequences; 20% are singletons. Material for sequencing was naive CD8+ T cells from blood, with Jurkat cell RNA spiked in. The subset denotes: FACS-sorted CD8+CD4-CCR7+CD45RA+ naive T cells. These receptors were obtained from a human donor in good health. Some libraries in this study had Jurkat cell RNA spiked in.

Details on this clonotype: A much larger clone lies one base from this, so it may be a read error. The CDR3 does not close with the conserved phenylalanine or tryptophan, likely indicating a read error. The rearrangement links TRBV4-1 to TRBJ1-2; D ambiguous. The CDR3 has 14 amino acids. Germline CDR1 and CDR2: MGHRA and YSYEKL. Trimming removed 3 bases from V and 2 bases from J, with 10 bases in between. The CDR3: CASSQPDLNYGYTL. The CDR3 DNA sequence: TGCGCCAGCAGCCAGCCCGACTTGAACTATGGCTACACCCTC.

This clonotype was recorded a few times. This may be a read error, as it is one base from a much larger clone. The rearrangement uses TRBV29-1 and TRBJ2-1; TRBD1 is a possible D gene (6 bases). Germline-derived CDR1 and CDR2 are SQVTM and ANQGSEA. CDR3 size: 11 residues. CDR3 protein: CSVDRGFEQLF. CDR3 DNA: TGCAGCGTCGATAGGGGGTTTGAGCAGCTCTTC.

To note about this clonotype: A much larger clone lies one base from this, so it may be a read error. This is likely a read error, given that the CDR3 carries no conserved phenylalanine or tryptophan at its end. The gene calls are TRBV12-3 or TRBV12-4 and TRBJ2-1; D is unresolved. Trimming removed 3 bases from V and 9 bases from J, with 3 bases in between. CDR3 length: 10 amino acids. CDR3: CASSFSEQFL. The CDR3 DNA reads TGTGCCAGCAGTTTCAGTGAGCAGTTCCTC.

V and J are TRBV15 and TRBJ2-1; D is uncertain. Germline V gives CDR1 LNHNV, CDR2 YYDKDF (reference sequence). The ends were cut back, 6 bases at V and 9 bases at J, with 12 bases in the middle. This CDR3 spans 12 amino acids. The CDR3 sequence: CATSGNGSEQFF. The CDR3 DNA follows: TGTGCCACCAGTGGAAACGGCAGTGAGCAGTTCTTC.

This clonotype was seen a handful of times. J is TRBJ1-2 and V is TRBV19, with D possibly being TRBD1 (6 bases). The length of the CDR3 is 13 residues. Trimming shortened V by 10 bases and J by 4 bases, and 16 bases separated the two germline ends. CDR1 is LNHDA, CDR2 SQIVND, per germline (reference sequence). CDR3 sequence reads: CATLEGGAYGYTF. In DNA form, the CDR3 reads TGTGCCACATTGGAAGGGGGGGCCTATGGCTACACCTTC.

This clonotype has ten or more counts. This chain connects TRBV5-4 to TRBJ2-3; tentative D call: TRBD1 (5 bases). This CDR3 is 16 amino acids long. V lost 3 bases, J lost 1 base, and 15 bases lay in between. CDR1 SGHNT and CDR2 YYREEE come from the germline V gene (reference sequence). CDR3 bases: TGTGCCAGCAGCTCCAGGACAAGACCGGGCACAGATACGCAGTATTTT. Amino acids: CASSSRTRPGTDTQYF. Filled out from reference TRBV5-4 and TRBJ2-3, the complete variable domain reads ETGVTQSPTHLIKTRGQQVTLRCSSQSGHNTVSWYQQALGQGPQFIFQYYREEENGRGNFPPRFSGLQFPNYSSELNVNALELDDSALYLCASSSRTRPGTDTQYFGPGTRLTVL.

In regard to this clonotype: A much larger clone sits a single nucleotide away, making a read error possible. The rearrangement uses TRBV4-3 and TRBJ2-6; 7 positions match TRBD1. From germline, CDR1 is LGHNA and CDR2 YSLEER. This CDR3 has 18 residues. V lost 4 bases to trimming and J lost 3 bases; unmatched junction nucleotides: 12. CDR3 sequence: CASSRSSTGFNGANVLTF. For the CDR3, the DNA is TGCGCCAGCAGCCGGTCTTCGACAGGGTTTAATGGGGCCAACGTCCTGACTTTC.

This clonotype appeared many times. This sequence joins TRBV9 and TRBJ2-3; the D is unclear. CDR1 and CDR2 from the germline V gene are SGDLS and YYNGEE. The V gene lost 4 bases and the J gene lost 2 bases, with 8 bases spanning the gap. The CDR3 length is 13 residues. As DNA, the CDR3 is TGTGCCAGCAGCCTTATGGTCACAGATACGCAGTATTTT. This sequence encodes CASSLMVTDTQYF.

This clonotype was observed at least ten times. V gene TRBV20-1 combines with J gene TRBJ2-1; D is unclear. This CDR3 comprises 13 residues. V dropped 3 bases and J dropped 3 bases, with 9 bases sitting between them. Germline CDR1 reads DFQATT; CDR2 reads SNEGSKA (reference sequence). The CDR3 protein is CSARAVHYNEQFF. The CDR3 DNA reads TGCAGTGCTAGGGCGGTGCACTACAATGAGCAGTTCTTC.

Ten or more counts support this clonotype. This chain connects TRBV5-1 to TRBJ1-2; D gene unclear. Germline V gene lookup returns CDR1 SGHRS and CDR2 YFSETQ. V lost 0 bases to trimming and J lost 4 bases, with 4 bases between them. The CDR3 is 12 residues long. CDR3 sequence: CASSLEAYGYTF. The CDR3 nucleotides are TGCGCCAGCAGCTTGGAGGCCTATGGCTACACCTTC.

This clonotype was counted ten times or more. The chain joins TRBV19 to TRBJ2-2, with D possibly being TRBD2 (6 bases). With 5 bases removed from V and 5 bases from J, the gap between germline ends came to 18 bases. This CDR3 spans 16 amino acids. Germline V lookup: CDR1 LNHDA, CDR2 SQIVND (reference sequence). The CDR3 region is CASSPTSIGGTGELFF. The CDR3, as DNA: TGTGCCAGTAGTCCCACTAGCATAGGAGGGACCGGGGAGCTGTTTTTT.

Many counts were recorded for this clonotype. The rearrangement uses TRBV24-1 and TRBJ2-1; 7 nucleotides agree with TRBD2. Germline assignment: CDR1 KGHDR and CDR2 SFDVKD. This CDR3 region has 17 residues. The V gene end was trimmed by 0 bases and the J gene end by 0 bases; junction bases not matched to a gene: 4. The CDR3 sequence: CATSDLPRTSSYNEQFF. In DNA, the CDR3 is TGTGCCACCAGTGATTTGCCCCGGACTAGCTCCTACAATGAGCAGTTCTTC.

At least ten counts were recorded for this clonotype. The J gene is TRBJ1-1, the V gene TRBV5-1; 10 bases are shared with TRBD1. The CDR3 is 14 amino acids. Germline CDR1 and CDR2: SGHRS and YFSETQ. Trimming at V came to 3 bases and at J to 5 bases, leaving 4 bases not matched to a gene. The CDR3 is CASSWTGGRTEAFF. CDR3 DNA sequence: TGCGCCAGCAGCTGGACAGGGGGGAGGACTGAAGCTTTCTTT.

Comments on this clonotype: A much larger clone is a single base away; this may be a read error. The chain has TRBV27 and TRBJ2-7; D call uncertain. The germline V gene encodes CDR1 MNHEY and CDR2 SMNVEV (reference sequence). The ends were cut back, 4 bases at V and 4 bases at J, with 11 bases in the middle. This CDR3 is 13 amino acids long. The CDR3 reads CASSWNQSYEQYF. Here the CDR3 DNA reads TGTGCCAGCAGTTGGAACCAATCATACGAGCAGTACTTC.

This clonotype was recorded only once. This sequence may be a read error, since a much larger clone differs from it by one base. This chain links TRBV28 with TRBJ2-7; D might be TRBD1 (6 bases). Germline V CDR1 and CDR2: MDHEN, SYDVKM. CDR3 size: 12 residues. The chain's CDR3 is CASQDSSYERYF. CDR3 nucleotide sequence: TGTGCCAGCCAGGACAGTTCCTACGAGCGGTACTTC.

This clonotype was picked up a small number of times. It may be a read error: a sequence one base away is much more abundant. The chain combines TRBV28 with TRBJ1-1; D remains ambiguous. Germline loops: CDR1 MDHEN, CDR2 SYDVKM. CDR3 length: 14 residues. This CDR3 is CAGSLSLQGSEAFF. The CDR3 DNA reads as TGTGCCGGCAGTTTGAGCCTCCAAGGGTCTGAAGCTTTCTTT.

This chain joins TRBV4-2 and TRBJ2-1; D is undetermined. This CDR3 has 14 residues. With 8 bases removed from V and 7 bases from J, the gap between germline ends came to 18 bases. The germline gives CDR1 LGHNA, CDR2 YNFKEQ. CDR3 amino acids: CASGAGLNYNEQFF. The CDR3 DNA sequence: TGTGCCAGCGGAGCCGGGCTAAACTATAATGAGCAGTTCTTC.

Concerning this clonotype itself: At one of its ends the junction is not consistent with the germline gene, which may arise from a read error. The chain combines TRBV4-2 with TRBJ1-2; D not certain. The CDR3 spans 15 residues. CDR1 LGHNA and CDR2 YNFKEQ come from the germline V gene. CDR3 coding DNA: TGTGCCAGCAGCCAAGTTGTCTCTACTAACTATGGCTACGCCTTC. It translates to CASSQVVSTNYGYAF.

The chain has TRBV4-1 and TRBJ1-1, with D unclear. The CDR3 is 13 residues long. CDR1 and CDR2 from the germline V gene are MGHRA and YSYEKL. Deletions cut 0 bases from V and 7 bases from J, with 9 bases between. Here the CDR3 DNA reads TGCGCCAGCAGCCAAGATGGTACAGTTGAAGCTTTCTTT. Its translation is CASSQDGTVEAFF.

This clonotype came up many times. The chain is built from TRBV14 and TRBJ1-1, with a weak D call TRBD1 (6 bases). This CDR3 region has 14 residues. Trimming cost V 5 bases and J 6 bases, with 16 bases left between them. Germline values: CDR1 SGHDN, CDR2 FVKESK. The CDR3 coding sequence is TGTGCCAGCAGCGTTAGACAGGTAATGGCTGAAGCTTTCTTT. It encodes CASSVRQVMAEAFF.

This clonotype was detected a few times. The V gene is TRBV20-1, the J gene TRBJ2-1; 7 bases line up with TRBD1. Germline assignment: CDR1 DFQATT and CDR2 SNEGSKA (reference sequence). V shed 0 bases, J shed 10 bases, and the junction held 12 bases outside the gene matches. This CDR3 has 15 residues. CDR3 region: CSARDFRDRKREQFF. In nucleotides, the CDR3 is TGCAGTGCTAGAGATTTTCGGGACAGAAAAAGAGAGCAGTTCTTC.

With regard to this clonotype: A much larger clone is a single base away; this may be a read error. The rearrangement joins TRBV7-9 to TRBJ2-2; D call uncertain. CDR3 length equals 18 residues. V was shortened by 2 bases and J by 3 bases, with 19 bases between the two germline ends. Germline V gives CDR1 SEHNR, CDR2 FQNEAQ (reference sequence). The CDR3 DNA sequence: TGTGCCAGCAGCTTATTTCCCCCCTGGACCGGATACACCGGGGAGCTGTTTTTT. It translates to CASSLFPPWTGYTGELFF.

Comment on this clonotype: A much larger clone sits a single nucleotide away, making a read error possible. V and J are TRBV9 and TRBJ2-3, with 7 bases lining up with TRBD1. The CDR3 runs 15 residues. After removal of 3 bases from V and 5 bases from J, the junction contained 9 bases not matched to a gene. Germline loops: CDR1 SGDLS, CDR2 YYNGEE. CDR3 DNA: TGTGCCAGCAGCGCCGGGACAGCCTGGGAAGATACGCAGTATTTT. Protein sequence: CASSAGTAWEDTQYF.

This clonotype was seen at least ten times. This chain uses TRBV25-1 with TRBJ2-7; TRBD1 aligns across 10 bases. The CDR3 has 14 residues. Germline assignment: CDR1 MGHDK and CDR2 SYGVNS. The trim removed 10 bases at V and 7 bases at J, leaving 13 bases unmatched. The CDR3 sequence is CATLYGTGVEEQYF. The CDR3 DNA reads TGTGCCACCCTATACGGGACAGGGGTTGAAGAGCAGTACTTC.